This T cell receptor beta chain was sequenced in a study of draining lymph node invasion in breast cancer (dated by TCRdb to 2020 to 2021). Some background on the complete study: Histology and cytokeratin immunohistochemistry were used to diagnose nodal metastasis, and EpCAM/CD45 flow cytometry was used to confirm the diagnosis. From each patient, matched non-invaded and tumor-invaded tumor-draining lymph nodes and the primary tumor were collected, and both Treg and Tconv subsets were profiled. In a separate targeted assay, sorted memory regulatory T cells and memory conventional CD4 T cells were compared across breast cancer tissues by bulk TCR-beta CDR3 sequencing. Lymph nodes from roughly five patients were covered by the separate targeted TCR sequencing, and for three of those patients the primary tumors were sequenced as well.

A remark on this clonotype: The clone's antigen remains unknown. Base qualities are not at hand, and no much larger clone is one base apart.

The germline V gene yields SGHAT for CDR1 and FQNNGV for CDR2. V sheds 0 bases and J sheds 4 bases, leaving 4 bases between their ends. Counted from cysteine to phenylalanine, this CDR3 has 12 amino acids. Just the 36-base CDR3 DNA is kept, in frame starting at base 1. Libraries were prepared through bulk RNA-seq. Sequencing took place on an Illumina HiSeq 2500. The paper's data handling went like this. CDR3 sequences in the separate targeted TCR-seq dataset were extracted from raw reads and quantified using MiXCR version 2.1.5 with default parameters. Each TCR-beta clone in the separate targeted TCR-seq dataset was defined by the V gene, J gene and CDR3 sequence taken together. For the separate targeted TCR-seq dataset, clones with fewer than three counts were filtered out, after which only the 90% most strongly expressed clones in each sample were kept. In the separate targeted TCR-seq dataset, Treg-Tconv overlap was calculated per tissue as the number of shared clones divided by the total number of Treg clones, multiplied by 100. TCRdb ran its own pipeline on the public reads, namely fastp trimming at Q25 and MiXCR clone calling, and kept in-frame beta chains. Rows with a matching CDR3 protein are joined into one entry that keeps the most common DNA and genes. The V and J calls and clone size come from TCRdb's table, not from the authors' own analysis. The table for this sample lists approximately 3,100 distinct CDR3 sequences; about 80% of them were counted only once. The ten biggest clones cover less than 10% of the sample.

Results and caveats for the whole study, not just this receptor: Within each tissue, roughly 13-22% of Treg TCRs were also found among Tconvs, a result interpreted as suggesting peripheral Treg induction. The tumor top-100 clone tracking analysis was possible in only two patients. Some of the top 100 tumor clones were detected in invaded and non-invaded nodes, and this detection was taken to suggest recirculation between tumor and draining nodes. In the targeted TCR-seq data, Tregs appeared to be more clonally expanded than Tconvs in all tissues, and lower diversity was found for both subsets in tumor than in lymph nodes. Whether Treg conversion occurred in a given organ or whether converted Tregs recirculated between nodes and tumor could not be resolved from the data. Shared TCRs between Treg and Tconv subsets were considered suggestive but not proof of common clonal origin.

For memory conventional CD4 T cells, the sort was based on CD4+ CD45RA- CD25- cells. Whether a tumor-draining lymph node counted as invaded or non-invaded depended on the presence or absence of metastatic tumor cells. T cells were pre-enriched with a Miltenyi Pan T Cell isolation kit before staining and sorting. Immunohistochemistry for estrogen receptor, progesterone receptor, HER2 and Ki-67 was used to characterize the primary tumors. Fresh surgical tissue was processed within a few hours after surgery by being cut into small fragments. The tissue fragments were digested enzymatically for over 15 minutes with Liberase TL plus DNase and were then passed through a 40-micrometer strainer. After DAPI live/dead staining, cells were sorted on a BD FACS Aria II at roughly 98-99% purity. Sorted cells were lysed in TCL buffer, and RNA was purified using a Norgen Single Cell RNA purification kit that included DNase treatment.

Sequencing used sorted memory CD4+ effector T cells from a lymph node. In light of the paper, this sample's cell subset or site label describes: CD45RA-negative sorted CD4+ T cells (memory Tconv or effector/memory Treg). This clonotype originated in a female donor with luminal breast cancer. Recombination linked TRBV11-2 to TRBJ2-7, with the D segment identity uncertain. The CDR3 region: CASSLEGYEQYF. The DNA sequence is as follows: TGTGCCAGCAGCTTAGAAGGGTACGAGCAGTACTTC.